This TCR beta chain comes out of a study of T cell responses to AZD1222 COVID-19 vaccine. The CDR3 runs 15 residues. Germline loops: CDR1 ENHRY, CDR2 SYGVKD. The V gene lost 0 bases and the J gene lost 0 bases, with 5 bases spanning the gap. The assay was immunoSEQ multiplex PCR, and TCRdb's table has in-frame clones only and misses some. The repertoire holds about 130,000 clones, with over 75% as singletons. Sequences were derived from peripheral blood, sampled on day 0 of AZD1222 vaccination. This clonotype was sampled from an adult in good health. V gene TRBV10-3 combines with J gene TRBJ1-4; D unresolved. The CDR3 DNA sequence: TGTGCCATCAGTGAGTCCCCGACAACTAATGAAAAACTGTTTTTT. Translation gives CAISESPTTNEKLFF.